Described below is a single TCR beta chain sequence and its context. Its antigen remains unidentified. Within one base of it there is no much larger clone, and no base qualities were kept. These data originate in a study of blood T cell repertoires in COVID-19 (dated by TCRdb to 2018 to 2021). Regarding the complete study: Collaborator samples came from the United States, Italy and Spain and covered acute and convalescent phases of COVID-19. Subjects who had been exposed to COVID-19, were actively infected with it, or had recovered from it provided the deeply sampled blood TCRbeta repertoires that made up the dataset. The sample metadata nearly always contained a de-identified subject ID, COVID-19 status, age in years and sex. The samples were drawn from the first 160 participants of the ongoing ImmuneRACE study and from under 1,500 subjects provided by 6 global collaborators. HLA class I and class II types, where available, came from metadata supplied by the sample provider rather than from assay-based typing. The material from the prospective study consisted of cDNA or gDNA derived from T cells, B-cell-depleted T cells, or PBMCs. A freely available public database, intended as a resource for researchers studying the immune response to SARS-CoV-2, is where the repertoires were released. On the study overall, not on this receptor specifically: The quantity of clinical and demographic metadata differed by source and by participant and was supplied without curation.

TCRbeta CDR3 regions were amplified from genomic DNA using the immunoSEQ Assay, a bias-controlled multiplex PCR. As for how the authors treated the data: The number of nucleated cells in each sample was estimated by amplification of reference gene primers within the assay. To quantify the absolute abundance of each unique TCRbeta CDR3 rearrangement, sequence reads were collapsed and filtered. For each sample, productive Simpson clonality was calculated as the square root of Simpson's diversity index over productive rearrangements. TCRdb retrieved this table from immuneACCESS and kept in-frame rearrangements only. Not all clones are present; in checked studies, unresolved V genes account for under half, and no reason is known for the remainder. That table gives V, J and clone size, and the DNA gave D and trimming. For this sample there are around 140,000 clones; approximately 80% appear just once. The ten largest clones represent roughly 8% of the sample.

Each collaborating institution followed its own protocols to collect whole blood in K2EDTA tubes. For TCRbeta analysis, collaborators shipped samples as frozen whole blood, isolated PBMCs, or DNA extracted from either of those sample types. The CDR3 measures 13 amino acids from cysteine to phenylalanine. Just the 39-base CDR3 DNA is kept, in frame starting at base 1. A distance of 9 bases separates the germline ends of V and J, which lose 1 base and 5 bases respectively. Taken from the germline V gene, the CDR1 and CDR2 loops are MDHEN and SYDVKM. The sequence links TRBV28 to TRBJ2-7, with no D gene named confidently. The clonotype comes from a human donor in a cohort sampled during active COVID-19. The material sequenced was peripheral blood. The CDR3 amino acid sequence is: CASSLSWLDEQYF. In nucleotide form, the sequence is TGTGCCAGCAGTTTATCCTGGCTGGACGAGCAGTACTTC.